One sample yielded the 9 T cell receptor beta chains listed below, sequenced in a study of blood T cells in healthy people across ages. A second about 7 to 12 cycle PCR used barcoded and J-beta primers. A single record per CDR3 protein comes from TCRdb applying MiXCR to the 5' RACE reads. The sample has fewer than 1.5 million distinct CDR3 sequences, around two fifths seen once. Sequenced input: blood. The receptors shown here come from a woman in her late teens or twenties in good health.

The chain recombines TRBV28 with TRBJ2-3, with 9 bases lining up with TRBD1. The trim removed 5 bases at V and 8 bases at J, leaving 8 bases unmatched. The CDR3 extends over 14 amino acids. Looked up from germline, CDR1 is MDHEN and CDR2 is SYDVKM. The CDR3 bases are TGTGCCAGCAGTCAGGACAGGGGCCGTGGTACGCAGTATTTT. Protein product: CASSQDRGRGTQYF.

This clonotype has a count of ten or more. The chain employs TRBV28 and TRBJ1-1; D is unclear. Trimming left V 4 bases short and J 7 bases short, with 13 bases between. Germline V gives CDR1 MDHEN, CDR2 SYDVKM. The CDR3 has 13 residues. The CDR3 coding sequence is TGTGCCAGCAGTTCCTCCGGGCTGATTGAAGCTTTCTTT. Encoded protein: CASSSSGLIEAFF. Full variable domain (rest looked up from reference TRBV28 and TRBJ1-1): DVKVTQSSRYLVKRTGEKVFLECVQDMDHENMFWYRQDPGLGLRLIYFSYDVKMKEKGDIPEGYSVSREKKERFSLILESASTNQTSMYLCASSSSGLIEAFFGQGTRLTVV.

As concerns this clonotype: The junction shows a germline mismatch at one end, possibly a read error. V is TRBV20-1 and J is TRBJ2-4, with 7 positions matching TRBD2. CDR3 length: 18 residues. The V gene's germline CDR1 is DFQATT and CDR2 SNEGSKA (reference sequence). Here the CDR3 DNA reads TGCAGTACTAGAAACCGGAGCGGGGACTATCTAGCCAAAAACATTCAGTACTTC. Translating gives CSTRNRSGDYLAKNIQYF.

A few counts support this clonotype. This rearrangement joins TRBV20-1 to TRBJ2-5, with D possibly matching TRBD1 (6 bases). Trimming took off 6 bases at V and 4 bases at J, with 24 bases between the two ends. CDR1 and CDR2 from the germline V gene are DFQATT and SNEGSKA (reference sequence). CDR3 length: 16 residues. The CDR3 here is CSAHFFERDISETQYF. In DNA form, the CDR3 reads TGCAGTGCCCACTTCTTCGAACGGGACATCTCAGAGACCCAGTACTTC.

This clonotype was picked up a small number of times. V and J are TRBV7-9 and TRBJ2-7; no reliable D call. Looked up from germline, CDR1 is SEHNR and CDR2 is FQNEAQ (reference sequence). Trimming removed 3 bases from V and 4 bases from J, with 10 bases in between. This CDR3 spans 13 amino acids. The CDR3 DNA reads TGTGCCAGCAGCTTTTTCGACCCTTACGAGCAGTACTTC. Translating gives CASSFFDPYEQYF. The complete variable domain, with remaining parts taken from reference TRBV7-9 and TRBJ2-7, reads DTGVSQNPRHKITKRGQNVTFRCDPISEHNRLYWYRQTLGQGPEFLTYFQNEAQLEKSRLLSDRFSAERPKGSFSTLEIQRTEQGDSAMYLCASSFFDPYEQYFGPGTRLTVT.

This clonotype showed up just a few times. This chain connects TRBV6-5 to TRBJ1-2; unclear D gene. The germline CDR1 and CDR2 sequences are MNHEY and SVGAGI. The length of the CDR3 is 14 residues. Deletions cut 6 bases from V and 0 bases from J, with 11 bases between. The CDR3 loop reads CASRKTAANYGYTF. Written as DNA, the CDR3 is TGTGCCAGCAGGAAAACAGCAGCTAACTATGGCTACACCTTC.

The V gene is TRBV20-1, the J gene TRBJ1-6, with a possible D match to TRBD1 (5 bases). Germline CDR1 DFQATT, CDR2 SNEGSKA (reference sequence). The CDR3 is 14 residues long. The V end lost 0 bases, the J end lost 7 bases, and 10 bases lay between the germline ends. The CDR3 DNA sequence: TGCAGTGCTAGAGATCGGCGGACAAATTCACCCCTCCACTTT. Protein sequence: CSARDRRTNSPLHF.

This CDR3 reads CASSGWTAKASSYNEQYF. CDR3 in DNA: TGTGCCAGCAGCGGATGGACGGCAAAGGCAAGCTCCTACAATGAGCAGTACTTC. The chain recombines TRBV9 with TRBJ2-1; D uncertain. The J call may be faulty, since TRBJ2-7 better matches the DNA end. This CDR3 contains 18 residues. CDR1 SGDLS and CDR2 YYNGEE come from the germline V gene.

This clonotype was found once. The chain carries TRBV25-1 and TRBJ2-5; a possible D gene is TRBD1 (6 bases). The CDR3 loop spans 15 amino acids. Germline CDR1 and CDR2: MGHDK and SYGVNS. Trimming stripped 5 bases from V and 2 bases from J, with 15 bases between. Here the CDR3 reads CASSRPVDRQETQYF. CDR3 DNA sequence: TGTGCCAGCAGTCGGCCTGTGGACAGACAAGAGACCCAGTACTTC.